These T cell receptor beta chains were read from a single sample in a study of glioma-infiltrating T cells. TCRdb analysed the multiplex PCR reads with MiXCR anew, one entry per CDR3 protein. Of approximately 110,000 distinct CDR3 sequences detected, less than 30% appear once; the ten largest clones hold 30% to 35%. Sequenced input: glioma tissue, nonneoplastic brain tissue, or PBMCs (not recorded which). The origin of the receptors is a human donor with low-grade glioma or glioblastoma, undergoing nonglioma brain surgery, or in good health (not recorded which). CDR3s include the opening cysteine and the closing phenylalanine or tryptophan. The D gene is left open where the match is weak. Some rows have no size entry. The others give once, few or many, or a class for an expanded clone.

abundance,d_gene,j_gene,v_gene,CDR3aa,CDR3nt
many,NA,TRBJ1-3,TRBV20-1,CSAFTGFSGNTIYF,TGCAGTGCTTTTACAGGGTTCTCTGGAAACACCATATATTTT
many,NA,TRBJ2-5,TRBV6-2/TRBV6-3,CASKDRQETQYF,TGTGCCAGCAAAGACAGGCAAGAGACCCAGTACTTC
many,NA,TRBJ2-7,TRBV7-2,CASSLEDSLFYEQYF,TGTGCCAGCAGCTTAGAGGACAGCCTCTTCTACGAGCAGTACTTC
many,TRBD1,TRBJ1-2,TRBV29-1,CSATGDNYGYTF,TGCAGCGCGACAGGGGATAACTATGGCTACACCTTC
many,TRBD1,TRBJ1-6,TRBV28,CASSFLTGQVSPLHF,TGTGCCAGCAGTTTCCTTACGGGACAGGTCTCACCCCTCCACTTT
many,NA,TRBJ2-6,TRBV6-1,CASSVRDLAVLTF,TGTGCCAGCAGTGTAAGGGACTTGGCAGTCCTGACTTTC
few,TRBD2,TRBJ2-1,TRBV2,CASSPSGAGYNEQFF,TGTGCCAGCAGTCCTAGCGGAGCGGGGTACAATGAGCAGTTCTTC
many,TRBD1,TRBJ2-5,TRBV20-1,CSAPGQQETQYF,TGCAGTGCTCCGGGACAGCAAGAGACCCAGTACTTC
few,NA,TRBJ2-5,TRBV7-9,CASSLSRATPQETQYF,TGTGCCAGCAGCTTAAGTAGGGCCACGCCTCAAGAGACCCAGTACTTC
many,TRBD2,TRBJ2-3,TRBV6-1,CASRPRGSTDTQYF,TGTGCCAGCCGTCCCCGCGGGAGTACAGATACGCAGTATTTT
once,NA,TRBJ1-1,TRBV4-1,CASKGCQDTEAFF,TGCGCCAGTAAGGGCTGCCAGGACACTGAAGCTTTCTTT
NA,NA,TRBJ1-4,TRBV4-1,CASSQDNGSPNEKLFF,TGCGCCAGCAGCCAAGATAACGGGAGTCCTAATGAAAAACTGTTTTTT
many,NA,TRBJ1-2,TRBV10-2,CASTIPGEQSRGYTF,TGCGCCAGCACCATACCGGGGGAACAGAGCCGAGGCTACACCTTC
many,NA,TRBJ1-1,TRBV7-7,CASSLEENTEAFF,TGTGCCAGCAGCTTAGAGGAGAACACTGAAGCTTTCTTT
NA,NA,TRBJ1-1,TRBV7-2,CASSLDGGAEAFF,TGTGCCAGCAGCTTAGACGGGGGAGCTGAAGCTTTCTTT
NA,TRBD1,TRBJ1-1,TRBV29-1,CSVFRTGPEAFF,TGCAGCGTCTTTCGGACAGGCCCTGAAGCTTTCTTT
NA,TRBD1,TRBJ1-5,TRBV4-2,CASSQTGGEQPQHF,TGTGCCAGCAGCCAAACAGGGGGCGAACAGCCCCAGCATTTT
many,TRBD1,TRBJ2-2,TRBV6-1,CASRRTGGVANTGELFF,TGTGCCAGCAGGAGGACAGGCGGCGTAGCGAACACCGGGGAGCTGTTTTTT
many,NA,TRBJ1-2,TRBV7-9,CASIPSGSLYGYTF,TGTGCCAGCATCCCTTCCGGCAGCCTCTATGGCTACACCTTC
many,NA,TRBJ1-1,TRBV28,CASSFDRNTEAFF,TGTGCCAGCAGTTTCGACAGGAACACTGAAGCTTTCTTT
many,NA,TRBJ1-1,TRBV25-1,CASSEWQGEAFF,TGTGCCAGCAGTGAATGGCAGGGTGAAGCTTTCTTT
many,NA,TRBJ1-2,TRBV10-3,CAISDSGLGGYTF,TGTGCCATCAGTGATTCGGGGCTAGGTGGCTACACCTTC
many,NA,TRBJ1-6,TRBV27,CASSLSVRGPLHF,TGTGCCAGCAGTTTATCGGTCCGTGGACCCCTCCACTTT
NA,NA,TRBJ2-7,TRBV18,CASSPIRGVHEQYF,TGTGCCAGCTCACCAATAAGAGGGGTCCACGAGCAGTACTTC
NA,TRBD2,TRBJ2-3,TRBV5-1,CASSLALRGVTDTQCF,TGCGCCAGCAGCTTGGCCCTACGGGGGGTTACAGATACGCAGTGTTTT
NA,NA,TRBJ2-7,TRBV5-1,CASSSSRDPPYEQYF,TGCGCCAGCAGCTCCTCCCGGGACCCCCCCTACGAGCAGTACTTC
many,TRBD1,TRBJ1-4,TRBV6-1,CASSDRGPGKLFF,TGTGCCAGCAGCGACAGGGGGCCTGGAAAACTGTTTTTT
many,NA,TRBJ1-5,TRBV20-1,CSARTAYSNQPQHF,TGCAGTGCTAGGACAGCGTATAGCAATCAGCCCCAGCATTTT
NA,TRBD1,TRBJ1-1,TRBV5-4,CASSLVGDRDTEAFF,TGTGCCAGCAGCTTGGTGGGGGACAGGGACACTGAAGCTTTCTTT
NA,NA,TRBJ2-1,TRBV12-3/TRBV12-4,CASSFVANIHNEQFF,TGTGCCAGCAGTTTTGTAGCGAATATCCACAATGAGCAGTTCTTC
many,NA,TRBJ2-2,TRBV4-2,CASSQDRITTGELFF,TGTGCCAGCAGCCAAGATCGGATAACGACCGGGGAGCTGTTTTTT
many,TRBD1,TRBJ2-1,TRBV10-3,CATTGGQGDEQFF,TGTGCCACAACCGGTGGGCAGGGGGATGAGCAGTTCTTC
many,NA,TRBJ2-6,TRBV7-8,CASSLEYSLSGANVLTF,TGTGCCAGCAGCTTAGAGTACAGCCTCTCTGGGGCCAACGTCCTGACTTTC